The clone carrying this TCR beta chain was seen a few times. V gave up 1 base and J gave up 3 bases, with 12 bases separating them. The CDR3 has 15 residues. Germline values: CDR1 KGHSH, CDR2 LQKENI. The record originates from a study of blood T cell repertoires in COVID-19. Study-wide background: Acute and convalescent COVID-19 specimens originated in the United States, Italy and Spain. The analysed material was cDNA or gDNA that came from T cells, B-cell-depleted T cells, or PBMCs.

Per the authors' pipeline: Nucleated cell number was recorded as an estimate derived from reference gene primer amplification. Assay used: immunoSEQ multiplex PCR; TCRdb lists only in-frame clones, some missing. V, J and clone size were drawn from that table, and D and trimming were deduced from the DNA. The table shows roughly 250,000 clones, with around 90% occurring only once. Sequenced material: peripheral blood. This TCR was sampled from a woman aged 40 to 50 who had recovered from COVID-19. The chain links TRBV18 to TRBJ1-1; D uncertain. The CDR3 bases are TGTGCCAGCTCACCACTTGCACGGGTAGACACTGAAGCTTTCTTT. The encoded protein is CASSPLARVDTEAFF.